These T cell receptor beta chains were read from a single sample in a study of blood T cell repertoires in COVID-19. Libraries were prepared by immunoSEQ multiplex PCR; TCRdb keeps only in-frame clonotypes and omits some of them. The table includes 42,000 or so clones, about 88% detected once. The specimen was peripheral blood. The receptors originated from a human donor in a cohort sampled during active COVID-19. The CDR3 runs from the conserved cysteine through the conserved F or W. Fields, in order: clone size, CDR3 length, D gene, V gene, J gene, CDR3 DNA, CDR3 protein. A D gene is named only where the DNA matches it firmly. For some rows the clone size is stated as once, few or many, or as a class when expanded; others skip it.

-	14	-	TRBV5-6	TRBJ2-3	TGTGCCAGCAGCTTGGGGGGCCTGGGGGATACGCAGTATTTT	CASSLGGLGDTQYF
-	13	-	TRBV30	TRBJ1-1	TGTGCCTGGAGTGCCAGGAAGAACACTGAAGCTTTCTTT	CAWSARKNTEAFF
-	15	TRBD1	TRBV27	TRBJ1-1	TGTGCCAGCAGTATATCGACAGGGATGAACACTGAAGCTTTCTTT	CASSISTGMNTEAFF
-	14	TRBD1	TRBV5-4	TRBJ1-2	TGTGCCAGCAGCTTGCAGGGGGCGGACTATGGCTACACCTTC	CASSLQGADYGYTF
-	14	TRBD1	TRBV6-5	TRBJ2-7	TGTGCCAGCAGTTACACCGGGACAGGGCTCGAGCAGTACTTC	CASSYTGTGLEQYF
-	15	TRBD1	TRBV23-1	TRBJ2-5	TGCGCCAGCAGTCAATGGACAGGGGGACAAGAGACCCAGTACTTC	CASSQWTGGQETQYF
-	15	-	TRBV5-1	TRBJ1-4	TGCGCCAGCAGCTTGGGGGAGGCACGGGATGAAAAACTGTTTTTT	CASSLGEARDEKLFF
-	17	-	TRBV5-4	TRBJ2-2	TGTGCCAGCAGCTTTAGGATCCAGACAGGGAACACCGGGGAGCTGTTTTTT	CASSFRIQTGNTGELFF
-	15	TRBD1	TRBV27	TRBJ2-7	TGTGCCAGCAGTTTAGGGACAGAAAGGTCCTACGAGCAGTACTTC	CASSLGTERSYEQYF
once	14	-	TRBV4-1	TRBJ1-2	TGCGCCAGCAGCCAAGATAATAGAGGGTATGGCTACACCTTC	CASSQDNRGYGYTF
-	17	-	TRBV20-1	TRBJ2-1	TGCAGTGCTAGTCGACAGGAATTCGTGAGCTCCTACAATGAGCAGTTCTTC	CSASRQEFVSSYNEQFF
-	15	TRBD1	TRBV5-4	TRBJ1-1	TGTGCCAGCAGCGCACCGGGACAGCTTAACACTGAAGCTTTCTTT	CASSAPGQLNTEAFF
-	15	TRBD1	TRBV6-6	TRBJ1-2	TGTGCCAGCAGTTATGCGCCGACAGGGCTCTATGGCTACACCTTC	CASSYAPTGLYGYTF
-	15	-	TRBV6-5	TRBJ2-1	TGTGCCAGCAGTAAACAGGGCCCGGTAATCAATGAGCAGTTCTTC	CASSKQGPVINEQFF
-	19	-	TRBV21-1	TRBJ2-3	TGTGCCAGCAGCGGACAAGCGTACAAAGGACAGGGGAGCACAGATACGCAGTATTTT	CASSGQAYKGQGSTDTQYF
-	13	-	TRBV7-8	TRBJ1-2	TGTGCCAGCAGTAGTAGGGGGTCTTACGGCTACACCTTC	CASSSRGSYGYTF
-	16	TRBD1	TRBV3-1/TRBV3-2	TRBJ1-2	TGTGCCAGCAGTCTTTCTTCCGTGGGGACAGGCTATGGCTACACCTTC	CASSLSSVGTGYGYTF
-	17	TRBD2	TRBV27	TRBJ2-1	TGTGCCAGCTCCTCCGGGACTAGCGGGGCTGCCTACAATGAGCAGTTCTTC	CASSSGTSGAAYNEQFF
-	17	TRBD1	TRBV25-1	TRBJ1-3	TGTGCCAGCAGTGACCACAACTACAGGGGCTCTGGAAACACCATATATTTT	CASSDHNYRGSGNTIYF
-	17	TRBD1	TRBV7-2	TRBJ2-7	TGTGCCAGCAGCTTCAAGGGTGGCCAGGGGGTTACCTACGAGCAGTACTTC	CASSFKGGQGVTYEQYF
-	15	-	TRBV9	TRBJ2-1	TGTGCCAGCACCCTAGGGGCAGGGATTAACAATGAGCAGTTCTTC	CASTLGAGINNEQFF
-	13	TRBD1	TRBV9	TRBJ1-2	TGTGCCAGCAGCGGACAGGGGCGGTATGGCTACACCTTC	CASSGQGRYGYTF
-	12	-	TRBV3-1/TRBV3-2	TRBJ1-2	TGTGCCAGCAGCCAAGCTTTCTATGGCTACACCTTC	CASSQAFYGYTF
-	12	-	TRBV2	TRBJ2-7	TGTGCCAGCAGGAGACTAGTATACGAGCAGTACTTC	CASRRLVYEQYF
-	15	-	TRBV7-7	TRBJ1-3	TGTGCTAGCAGCTTAGGAAGCGGCTTAGGAAACACCATATATTTT	CASSLGSGLGNTIYF
-	16	TRBD1	TRBV2	TRBJ2-3	TGTGCCAGCAGTGGGACAGGGGCCCTGGCGGGAGATACGCAGTATTTT	CASSGTGALAGDTQYF
few	16	TRBD1	TRBV10-3	TRBJ1-2	TGTGCCATCAGTGATCGCCCTTTGACAGGGGGCTTTGGCTACACCTTC	CAISDRPLTGGFGYTF
-	15	TRBD2	TRBV5-1	TRBJ2-3	TGCGCCAGCAGCTTCAACGGCGGGGGGTCAGATACGCAGTATTTT	CASSFNGGGSDTQYF
-	15	-	TRBV7-6	TRBJ2-5	TGTGCCAGCAGCCGAACCTACAGGGAATGGGAGACCCAGTACTTC	CASSRTYREWETQYF
-	16	-	TRBV10-3	TRBJ2-2	TGTGCCATCAGTGAGTCGTGGACTACTATCACCGGGGAGCTGTTTTTT	CAISESWTTITGELFF
-	14	TRBD1	TRBV3-1/TRBV3-2	TRBJ1-2	TGTGCCAGCAGCCGTGGACAGGGGAACTATGGCTACACCTTC	CASSRGQGNYGYTF
-	12	-	TRBV7-8	TRBJ2-7	TGTGCCAGCAGCGAGGATCACTACGAGCAGTACTTC	CASSEDHYEQYF
-	14	-	TRBV9	TRBJ1-6	TGTGCCAGCAGCCCCCAGGGTGATAATTCACCCCTCCACTTT	CASSPQGDNSPLHF
-	14	-	TRBV18	TRBJ2-1	TGTGCCAGCTCACCACCGAACAGGTTCGATGAGCAGTTCTTC	CASSPPNRFDEQFF
-	15	-	TRBV6-6	TRBJ1-1	TGTGCCAGCAGTTATCCCCAGGGGAGGAACACTGAAGCTTTCTTT	CASSYPQGRNTEAFF
-	14	-	TRBV6-5	TRBJ2-5	TGTGCCAGCAGTTACTCCCGGGGGTGGGAGACCCAGTACTTC	CASSYSRGWETQYF
-	15	TRBD1	TRBV19	TRBJ1-1	TGTGCCAGTAGTATAGTATGGGGGACAGGGTTAGAAGCTTTCTTT	CASSIVWGTGLEAFF
-	14	TRBD2	TRBV7-9	TRBJ2-7	TGTGCCAGCAGCCGTAGCGGGTCCCCCTACGAGCAGTACTTC	CASSRSGSPYEQYF
-	11	TRBD1	TRBV30	TRBJ2-7	TGTGCCTGTAGACAGGGCTACGAGCAGTACTTC	CACRQGYEQYF
-	13	TRBD1	TRBV10-3	TRBJ2-7	TGTGCCATCAGCCGGACAGGGGACAACGAGCAGTACTTC	CAISRTGDNEQYF
once	13	-	TRBV18	TRBJ2-3	TGTGCCAGCTCACCTTCCCAGATGGATACGCAGTATTTT	CASSPSQMDTQYF
-	16	TRBD2	TRBV19	TRBJ2-1	TGTGCCAGTAGTGAGATAGCGGGGGGAAAGTACAATGAGCAGTTCTTC	CASSEIAGGKYNEQFF
-	19	-	TRBV10-1	TRBJ2-6	TGCGCCAGCCACCTTACGAGGGTGGTTCTCGGGTCTGGGGCCAACGTCCTGACTTTC	CASHLTRVVLGSGANVLTF
-	15	TRBD1	TRBV11-3	TRBJ2-5	TGTGCCAGCAGCTTAGGACAGGGCGGGTCGGAGACCCAGTACTTC	CASSLGQGGSETQYF
-	11	-	TRBV5-6	TRBJ2-1	TGTGCCAGCAGCTTTCGGGGAGGCGAGTTCTTC	CASSFRGGEFF
-	15	TRBD1	TRBV7-9	TRBJ1-4	TGTGCCAGCAGCCTTCCCGGGACAGGGTATGAAAAACTGTTTTTT	CASSLPGTGYEKLFF
-	16	-	TRBV18	TRBJ2-5	TGTGCCAGCTCACCACGGGGGGGGGCCGTACAAGAGACCCAGTACTTC	CASSPRGGAVQETQYF
-	15	TRBD1	TRBV3-1/TRBV3-2	TRBJ2-5	TGTGCCAGCAGCCTACAGACAGGGGGCAGAGAGACCCAGTACTTC	CASSLQTGGRETQYF